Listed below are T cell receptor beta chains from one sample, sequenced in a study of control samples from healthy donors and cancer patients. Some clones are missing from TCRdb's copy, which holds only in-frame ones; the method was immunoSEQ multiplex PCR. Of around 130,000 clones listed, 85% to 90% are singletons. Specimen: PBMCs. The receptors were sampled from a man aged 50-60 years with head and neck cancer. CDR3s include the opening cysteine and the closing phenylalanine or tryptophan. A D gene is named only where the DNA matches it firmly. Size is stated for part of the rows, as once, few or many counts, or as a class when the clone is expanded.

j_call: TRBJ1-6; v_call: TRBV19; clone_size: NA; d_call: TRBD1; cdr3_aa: CASARDRGYSPLHF; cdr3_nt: TGTGCCAGTGCCCGGGACAGGGGCTATTCACCCCTCCACTTT
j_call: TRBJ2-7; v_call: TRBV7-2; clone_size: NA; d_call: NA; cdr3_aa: CASSGGGPDESEQYF; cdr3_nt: TGTGCCAGCAGCGGCGGTGGGCCCGATGAGAGCGAGCAGTACTTC
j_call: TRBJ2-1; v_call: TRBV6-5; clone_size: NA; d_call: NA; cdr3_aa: CASSYSGQQQFF; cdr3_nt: TGTGCCAGCAGTTATTCGGGGCAGCAGCAGTTCTTC
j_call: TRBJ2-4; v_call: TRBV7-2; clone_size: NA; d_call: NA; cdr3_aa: CASSLGRENIQYF; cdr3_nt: TGTGCCAGCAGCTTAGGCCGGGAAAACATTCAGTACTTC
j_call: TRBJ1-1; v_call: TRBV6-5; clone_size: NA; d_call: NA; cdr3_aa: CASSYGGGPRKTEAFF; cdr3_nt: TGTGCCAGCAGTTATGGGGGTGGCCCCCGGAAGACTGAAGCTTTCTTT
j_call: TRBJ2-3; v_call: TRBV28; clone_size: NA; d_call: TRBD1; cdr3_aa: CASSPNLGGGQYF; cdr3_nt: TGTGCCAGCAGTCCCAATCTAGGGGGCGGGCAGTATTTT
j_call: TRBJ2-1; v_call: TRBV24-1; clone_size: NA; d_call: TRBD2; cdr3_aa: CATSDQAGGLNNEQFF; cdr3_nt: TGTGCCACCAGTGATCAAGCGGGGGGTTTAAACAATGAGCAGTTCTTC
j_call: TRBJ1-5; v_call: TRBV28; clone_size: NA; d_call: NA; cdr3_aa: CASSFGSPTGYTSQPQHF; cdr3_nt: TGTGCCAGCAGTTTTGGATCGCCAACAGGGTATACAAGCCAGCCCCAGCATTTT
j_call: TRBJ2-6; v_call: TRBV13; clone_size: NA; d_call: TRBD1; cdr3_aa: CASSSTRDRIVSGANVLTF; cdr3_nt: TGTGCCAGCAGCTCAACCCGGGACAGGATAGTCTCTGGGGCCAACGTCCTGACTTTC
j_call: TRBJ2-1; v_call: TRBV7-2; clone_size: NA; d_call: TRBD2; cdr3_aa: CASSLTGGRGDEQFF; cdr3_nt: TGTGCCAGCAGCTTAACTGGCGGGAGGGGGGATGAGCAGTTCTTC
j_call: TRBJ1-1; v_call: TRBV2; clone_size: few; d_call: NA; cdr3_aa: CASSDEGAVAFF; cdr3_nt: TGTGCCAGCAGTGACGAGGGAGCGGTAGCTTTCTTT
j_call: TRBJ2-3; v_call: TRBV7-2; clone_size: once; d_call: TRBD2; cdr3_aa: CASSLLAGGSDTQYF; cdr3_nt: TGTGCCAGCAGCTTACTAGCGGGAGGGTCAGATACGCAGTATTTT
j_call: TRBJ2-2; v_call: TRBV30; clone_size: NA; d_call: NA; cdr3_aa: CAWKSYTGELFF; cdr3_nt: TGTGCCTGGAAAAGTTACACCGGGGAGCTGTTTTTT
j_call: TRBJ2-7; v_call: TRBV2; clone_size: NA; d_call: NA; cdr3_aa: CASSAPMTYEQYF; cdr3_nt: TGTGCCAGCAGTGCCCCCATGACGTACGAGCAGTACTTC
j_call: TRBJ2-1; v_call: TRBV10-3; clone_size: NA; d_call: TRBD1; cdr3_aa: CAISVSTGAISYNEQFF; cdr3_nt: TGTGCCATCAGTGTTTCGACAGGGGCCATCTCCTACAATGAGCAGTTCTTC
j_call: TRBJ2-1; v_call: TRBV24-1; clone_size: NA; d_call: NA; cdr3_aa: CATSEETSGWGNEQFF; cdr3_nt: TGTGCCACCAGTGAAGAGACTAGTGGGTGGGGCAATGAGCAGTTCTTC
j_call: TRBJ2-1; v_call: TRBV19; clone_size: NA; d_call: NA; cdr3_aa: CASSISLVRSAGEQFF; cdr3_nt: TGTGCCAGTAGTATTTCCCTGGTTCGCTCTGCAGGTGAGCAGTTCTTC
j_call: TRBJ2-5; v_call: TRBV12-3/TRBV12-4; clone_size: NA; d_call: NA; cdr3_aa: CASSFGEETQYF; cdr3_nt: TGTGCCAGCAGTTTCGGTGAGGAGACCCAGTACTTC